This T cell receptor beta chain was sequenced for a study of CD8 T cells in Susac syndrome. Germline V lookup: CDR1 SGHRS, CDR2 YFSETQ. CDR3 length: 13 residues. V was cut by 4 bases and J by 1 base, with 9 bases left in between. After extraction with the RNeasy kit, roughly 0.45 to 1 ug of the RNA was reverse transcribed using random hexamers. Each CDR3 protein is one row after TCRdb ran MiXCR on the immunoSEQ multiplex PCR reads. The sample contains around 140,000 distinct CDR3 sequences, roughly 96% of which appear only once. Sequenced input: CD4+ T cells from PBMCs. This clonotype originated in a human donor with multiple sclerosis. This chain links TRBV5-1 with TRBJ2-7, with D possibly TRBD1 on 5 matching bases. The CDR3 loop is CASSAGLSYEQYF. The CDR3 DNA reads as TGCGCCAGCAGCGCAGGGTTGTCCTACGAGCAGTACTTC.